These 32 T cell receptor beta chains were sequenced from one sample in a study of shared clonotypes between healthy human individuals. Profiling relied on immunoSEQ multiplex PCR, and the TCRdb table lists in-frame clones only, not all of them. Here the sample spans fewer than 400,000 clones, approximately 79% being singletons. Sequenced material: memory CD4+ T cells sorted from blood. Subset in this sample: CD45RA-negative fraction. These receptors were taken from a man between 25 and 39 years old in good health.

This chain joins TRBV5-5 and TRBJ2-1; TRBD2 matches 10 bases. Germline V lookup: CDR1 SGHKS, CDR2 YYEKEE (reference sequence). This CDR3 is built from 16 residues. Trimming removed 3 bases from V and 5 bases from J; junction bases left unmatched: 8. Written as DNA, the CDR3 is TGTGCCAGCAGCTCGTTAGCGGGAGGTACCCACAATGAGCAGTTCTTC. This sequence encodes CASSSLAGGTHNEQFF.

A few counts support this clone. The chain uses TRBV18 and TRBJ2-1; 12 nucleotides align to TRBD2. Germline CDR1 and CDR2: KGHSH and LQKENI. There are 19 residues in the CDR3. The V segment lost 8 bases and the J segment 2 bases; nucleotides outside the gene matches: 16. CDR3 amino acids: CASLKSTSGSAEAYNEQFF. In DNA, the CDR3 is TGTGCCAGCCTGAAGTCGACTAGCGGGAGCGCGGAAGCCTACAATGAGCAGTTCTTC.

The rearrangement joins TRBV2 to TRBJ2-5; D unclear. Trimming removed 5 bases from V and 2 bases from J, with 9 bases in between. Germline V gives CDR1 SNHLY, CDR2 FYNNEI. The CDR3 totals 13 residues. The CDR3: CASSSRRQETQYF. DNA for the CDR3: TGTGCCAGCAGTTCCCGGCGGCAAGAGACCCAGTACTTC.

This rearrangement joins TRBV18 to TRBJ2-1, with 10 bases lining up with TRBD2. Germline trimming cut 8 bases from V and 0 bases from J; bases unmatched to any gene: 16. The V gene's germline CDR1 is KGHSH and CDR2 LQKENI. CDR3 size: 19 residues. CDR3 protein: CASRPGTSVPSSSYNEQFF. The CDR3 bases are TGTGCCAGCCGTCCCGGGACTAGCGTACCCTCAAGCTCCTACAATGAGCAGTTCTTC.

V and J are TRBV10-3 and TRBJ2-2; D unclear. V lost 0 bases and J 4 bases, leaving 6 bases between the germline ends. The CDR3 is 14 residues long. CDR1 and CDR2 (germline): ENHRY, SYGVKD. In DNA, the CDR3 is TGTGCCATCAGTGAGTCACAGCCCACCGGGGAGCTGTTTTTT. This encodes CAISESQPTGELFF.

The count of this clone is one. V is TRBV18 and J is TRBJ2-3, with 9 bases aligning to TRBD1. V was pared by 3 bases and J by 5 bases, with 6 bases of the junction left unmatched. CDR3 length: 15 amino acids. CDR1 KGHSH and CDR2 LQKENI come from the germline V gene. CDR3 region: CASSPGGTGQDTQYF. CDR3 bases: TGTGCCAGCTCACCCGGCGGGACAGGGCAAGATACGCAGTATTTT. Using reference TRBV18 and TRBJ2-3 for the parts outside the CDR3, the full variable domain is NAGVMQNPRHLVRRRGQEARLRCSPMKGHSHVYWYRQLPEEGLKFMVYLQKENIIDESGMPKERFSAEFPKEGPSILRIQQVVRGDSAAYFCASSPGGTGQDTQYFGPGTRLTVL.

This chain uses TRBV5-1 with TRBJ1-2, with 7 positions matching TRBD1. The CDR3 is 14 amino acids. The germline V gene has CDR1 SGHRS and CDR2 YFSETQ. V shed 4 bases and J 5 bases; nucleotides not matched to a gene: 8. The CDR3 DNA sequence: TGCGCCAGCAGCGCTTCAGGGGGACGATATGGCTACACCTTC. Translating gives CASSASGGRYGYTF.

The rearrangement uses TRBV11-2 and TRBJ2-2; 13 nucleotides agree with TRBD2. V lost 5 bases and J lost 1; bases outside the gene matches: 4. The CDR3 runs to 17 residues. The germline gives CDR1 SGHAT, CDR2 FQNNGV. The CDR3 reads CASSRGTSGKNTGELFF. In DNA form, the CDR3 reads TGTGCCAGCAGCCGCGGGACTAGCGGGAAGAACACCGGGGAGCTGTTTTTT.

V is TRBV11-2 and J is TRBJ1-1, with a weak D call TRBD1 (5 bases). The CDR3 runs 12 residues. The ends were cut back, 4 bases at V and 11 bases at J, with 14 bases in the middle. CDR1 and CDR2 (germline): SGHAT, FQNNGV. CDR3 DNA: TGTGCCAGCAGCTGGACAACTCGTGGGGCTTTCTTT. This encodes CASSWTTRGAFF.

The rearrangement links TRBV18 to TRBJ2-7; TRBD2 matches at 8 bases. The CDR3 is 17 residues long. Trimming cost V 1 base and J 0 bases; bases outside gene matches: 8. Germline CDR1 reads KGHSH; CDR2 reads LQKENI. CDR3 DNA sequence: TGTGCCAGCTCACCACAGTCTAGCGGGCTGAGCTCCTACGAGCAGTACTTC. Protein sequence: CASSPQSSGLSSYEQYF.

The chain links TRBV19 to TRBJ1-1; D uncertain. The CDR3 is made up of 16 amino acids. Trimming removed 1 base from V and 1 base from J, with 13 bases in between. Germline values: CDR1 LNHDA, CDR2 SQIVND (reference sequence). Written as DNA, the CDR3 is TGTGCCAGTAGTATAGGAAGGTTCGGGCGGAACACTGAAGCTTTCTTT. Its protein product is CASSIGRFGRNTEAFF.

Comment on this clone: Distinct nucleotide sequences in the sample also encode this CDR3. The rearrangement joins TRBV28 to TRBJ1-5; 7 nucleotides align to TRBD1. V dropped 3 bases and J dropped 4; count of bases not matched to a gene: 3. The CDR3 consists of 14 residues. CDR1 MDHEN and CDR2 SYDVKM come from the germline V gene. The CDR3 reads CASSLTGPNQPQHF. The CDR3 DNA sequence: TGTGCCAGCAGTTTGACAGGGCCTAATCAGCCCCAGCATTTT. Drawing the rest from reference TRBV28 and TRBJ1-5, the complete variable domain is DVKVTQSSRYLVKRTGEKVFLECVQDMDHENMFWYRQDPGLGLRLIYFSYDVKMKEKGDIPEGYSVSREKKERFSLILESASTNQTSMYLCASSLTGPNQPQHFGDGTRLSIL.

The V gene is TRBV2, the J gene TRBJ2-2; tentative D call: TRBD1 (5 bases). Per germline, CDR1 SNHLY and CDR2 FYNNEI. The CDR3 covers 16 residues. Trimming cost V 3 bases and J 2 bases, with 13 bases left between them. CDR3 loop: CASSDGQVYNTGELFF. CDR3 sequence (DNA): TGTGCCAGCAGTGACGGACAAGTTTATAACACCGGGGAGCTGTTTTTT.

The CDR3 is CASSFQMNTEAFF. Written as DNA, the CDR3 is TGTGCCAGCAGCTTCCAAATGAACACTGAAGCTTTCTTT. This chain uses TRBV5-4 with TRBJ1-1, with D uncertain. Germline values: CDR1 SGHNT, CDR2 YYREEE (reference sequence). Trimming left V 2 bases short and J 0 bases short, with 5 bases between. The CDR3 is 13 residues long. The variable domain in full, completed from reference TRBV5-4 and TRBJ1-1, reads ETGVTQSPTHLIKTRGQQVTLRCSSQSGHNTVSWYQQALGQGPQFIFQYYREEENGRGNFPPRFSGLQFPNYSSELNVNALELDDSALYLCASSFQMNTEAFFGQGTRLTVV.

The chain employs TRBV15 and TRBJ2-3, with 7 bases identical to TRBD1. Losses at the gene ends were 2 bases for V and 8 bases for J; bases not matched to a gene: 4. The CDR3 totals 13 residues. Per germline, CDR1 LNHNV and CDR2 YYDKDF (reference sequence). CDR3 amino acids: CATSRKGGGTQYF. CDR3 nucleotide sequence: TGTGCCACCAGCAGAAAAGGGGGCGGTACGCAGTATTTT. Variable domain in full (rest from reference TRBV15 and TRBJ2-3): DAMVIQNPRYQVTQFGKPVTLSCSQTLNHNVMYWYQQKSSQAPKLLFHYYDKDFNNEADTPDNFQSRRPNTSFCFLDIRSPGLGDTAMYLCATSRKGGGTQYFGPGTRLTVL.

The gene calls are TRBV6-1 and TRBJ1-1, with D possibly being TRBD1 (6 bases). V was trimmed by 7 bases and J by 2 bases, leaving 17 bases between them. Germline CDR1 is MNHNS and CDR2 is SASEGT. The CDR3 contains 15 residues. In DNA, the CDR3 is TGTGCCAGCATCGCCGTGGACAGAGTCAACACTGAAGCTTTCTTT. It translates to CASIAVDRVNTEAFF.

V usage is TRBV14 and J usage is TRBJ2-7, with TRBD2 matching 7 bases. This CDR3 spans 11 amino acids. V was clipped by 3 bases and J by 7 bases; unmatched bases: 0. Germline loops: CDR1 SGHDN, CDR2 FVKESK. In DNA, the CDR3 is TGTGCCAGCAGCCAGGGGGGGGAGCAGTACTTC. It yields the protein CASSQGGEQYF.

This clone was detected only once. CDR3 coding DNA: TGCGCCAGCAGTGACACTAGCGGTTACAATGAGCAGTTCTTC. This codes for CASSDTSGYNEQFF. The chain has TRBV10-2 and TRBJ2-1; 8 bases align to TRBD2. The germline V gene has CDR1 WSHSY and CDR2 SAAADI. The V segment lost 3 bases and the J segment 4 bases; nucleotides outside the gene matches: 2. There are 14 residues in the CDR3.

CDR3 sequence (DNA): TGCAGTGCTAGAGAGTTGCACGAGCAGTACTTC. It encodes CSARELHEQYF. The chain couples TRBV20-1 to TRBJ2-7; D call uncertain. The CDR3 covers 11 residues. V was shortened by 0 bases and J by 5 bases, with 5 bases between the two germline ends. The germline CDR1 and CDR2 sequences are DFQATT and SNEGSKA (reference sequence).

The J gene is TRBJ2-7, the V gene TRBV4-1, with TRBD1 identical over 12 bases. The trim removed 9 bases at V and 1 base at J, leaving 7 bases unmatched. CDR1 is MGHRA and CDR2 is YSYEKL in the germline V gene. CDR3 length: 15 residues. CDR3 loop: CASAPGQGASYEQYF. The CDR3 DNA is TGCGCCAGTGCCCCGGGACAGGGGGCGTCCTACGAGCAGTACTTC.

Worth noting for this clone: Other DNA sequences in the same sample also yield this CDR3. V gene TRBV5-1 combines with J gene TRBJ2-1; D possibly corresponds to TRBD1 (6 bases). Germline V gene lookup returns CDR1 SGHRS and CDR2 YFSETQ. Trimming stripped 1 base from V and 5 bases from J, with 13 bases between. CDR3 size: 15 residues. The CDR3 is CASSLLLAGDNEQFF. The CDR3 DNA is TGCGCCAGCAGCTTGCTCCTAGCAGGGGACAATGAGCAGTTCTTC.

Only a few counts were recorded for this clone. The gene calls are TRBV19 and TRBJ1-1; 9 bases line up with TRBD1. J was trimmed by 7 bases and V by 8 bases; bases with no gene match: 5. Germline CDR1 is LNHDA and CDR2 is SQIVND (reference sequence). This CDR3 is 12 amino acids long. CDR3 sequence (DNA): TGTGCCAGTCGGGACAGGGCTATTGAAGCTTTCTTT. Its protein is CASRDRAIEAFF.

The chain employs TRBV28 and TRBJ2-7; 9 nucleotides match TRBD2. This CDR3 has 15 residues. Per germline, CDR1 MDHEN and CDR2 SYDVKM. V dropped 7 bases and J dropped 4; count of bases not matched to a gene: 11. CDR3 nucleotide sequence: TGTGCCAGCATGGACGCGGGAGGGCCGAGTTACGAGCAGTACTTC. This codes for CASMDAGGPSYEQYF. Drawing the rest from reference TRBV28 and TRBJ2-7, the complete variable domain is DVKVTQSSRYLVKRTGEKVFLECVQDMDHENMFWYRQDPGLGLRLIYFSYDVKMKEKGDIPEGYSVSREKKERFSLILESASTNQTSMYLCASMDAGGPSYEQYFGPGTRLTVT.

V usage is TRBV4-1 and J usage is TRBJ2-1, with 8 nucleotides matching TRBD2. V lost 6 bases to trimming and J lost 0 bases; unmatched junction nucleotides: 7. The germline V gene encodes CDR1 MGHRA and CDR2 YSYEKL. CDR3 length: 16 residues. The DNA of the CDR3 is TGCGCCAGCAGTCTTATGAGCGGGAGCTCCTACAATGAGCAGTTCTTC. Protein sequence: CASSLMSGSSYNEQFF.

The DNA of the CDR3 is TGTGCCAGCAGCTTAAGTGGGGGACAGATCTACGAGCAGTACTTC. Amino acids: CASSLSGGQIYEQYF. The V gene is TRBV7-3, the J gene TRBJ2-7, with 7 nucleotides matching TRBD1. The V gene end was trimmed by 1 base and the J gene end by 3 bases; junction bases not matched to a gene: 6. The CDR3 extends over 15 amino acids. Germline V lookup: CDR1 SGHTA, CDR2 FQGTGA.

The chain has TRBV5-6 and TRBJ1-2, with D possibly being TRBD1 (5 bases). V lost 0 bases, J lost 6 bases, and 18 bases lay in between. This CDR3 is 16 amino acids long. Per germline, CDR1 SGHDT and CDR2 YYEEEE. In nucleotides, the CDR3 is TGTGCCAGCAGCTTGGGGCGGGACCCGGGCTTGCATGGCTACACCTTC. The encoded protein is CASSLGRDPGLHGYTF.

This clone was counted a single time. The chain links TRBV19 to TRBJ1-1; maybe TRBD1 (6 bases). Germline values: CDR1 LNHDA, CDR2 SQIVND (reference sequence). The CDR3 runs 16 residues. V lost 8 bases and J 0 bases, leaving 19 bases between the germline ends. CDR3: CASRPSRGRMNTEAFF. In nucleotides, the CDR3 is TGTGCCAGTCGACCTTCCAGGGGCCGCATGAACACTGAAGCTTTCTTT.

V usage is TRBV7-6 and J usage is TRBJ2-5, with TRBD2 as a possible D gene (6 bases). The germline V gene encodes CDR1 SGHVS and CDR2 FNYEAQ. V lost 6 bases, J lost 9 bases, and 14 bases lay in between. This CDR3 comprises 12 residues. CDR3 sequence (DNA): TGTGCCAGCAGGCCTGAGGGCGGGGCCCAGTACTTC. Its protein product is CASRPEGGAQYF.

The chain employs TRBV28 and TRBJ2-1; D gene uncertain. Looked up from germline, CDR1 is MDHEN and CDR2 is SYDVKM. This CDR3 contains 18 residues. Trimming took 7 bases from V and 0 from J, leaving 22 bases between them. CDR3 region: CASTSPAQSSASYNEQFF. CDR3 coding DNA: TGTGCCAGCACTTCTCCCGCCCAATCGAGCGCCTCCTACAATGAGCAGTTCTTC.

This clone was seen only once. The V gene is TRBV7-9, the J gene TRBJ1-2; a possible D gene is TRBD1 (5 bases). From germline, CDR1 is SEHNR and CDR2 FQNEAQ (reference sequence). Deletions cut 5 bases from V and 4 bases from J, with 20 bases between. The CDR3 runs 16 residues. CDR3 region: CASSQTVAGQTYGYTF. The CDR3 DNA reads as TGTGCCAGCAGCCAAACGGTGGCAGGGCAGACCTATGGCTACACCTTC. Complete variable domain (other parts from reference TRBV7-9 and TRBJ1-2): DTGVSQNPRHKITKRGQNVTFRCDPISEHNRLYWYRQTLGQGPEFLTYFQNEAQLEKSRLLSDRFSAERPKGSFSTLEIQRTEQGDSAMYLCASSQTVAGQTYGYTFGSGTRLTVV.

This chain uses TRBV2 with TRBJ2-1; 15 nucleotides line up with TRBD2. V gave up 8 bases and J gave up 8 bases; unmatched junction bases: 7. The CDR3 has 15 residues. Looked up from germline, CDR1 is SNHLY and CDR2 is FYNNEI. The CDR3 reads CASFGLAGGPHEQFF. The CDR3 nucleotides are TGTGCCAGCTTTGGACTAGCGGGAGGGCCGCATGAGCAGTTCTTC.

J is TRBJ2-5 and V is TRBV5-6, with D perhaps given as TRBD1 or TRBD2 (5 bases each). Germline values: CDR1 SGHDT, CDR2 YYEEEE. This CDR3 region has 16 residues. V shed 4 bases and J shed 1 base, with 17 bases lying between them. The CDR3 DNA sequence: TGTGCCAGCAGCCGGTGGGGGACGGTAGGCCAAGAGACCCAGTACTTC. Translated, it gives CASSRWGTVGQETQYF. Full variable domain (outside the CDR3, taken from reference TRBV5-6 and TRBJ2-5): DAGVTQSPTHLIKTRGQQVTLRCSPKSGHDTVSWYQQALGQGPQFIFQYYEEEERQRGNFPDRFSGHQFPNYSSELNVNALLLGDSALYLCASSRWGTVGQETQYFGPGTRLLVL.